This T cell receptor (beta chain) comes out of a study of T cell changes during pregnancy in multiple sclerosis (dated by TCRdb to the late 2010s). Turning to the overall study: The study examined how the T cell repertoire changed over the course of pregnancy in women with multiple sclerosis.

Receptor libraries were prepared by the immunoSEQ multiplex PCR assay. Entries here come from immuneACCESS through TCRdb and include only in-frame sequences with V and J called. Some clones fail to appear in such tables; in the studies checked, an unresolved V gene covers under half of the shortfall, and the cause of the remainder is unknown. The sample table records 25,000 to 35,000 clones; roughly nine tenths of these occur just once. Clones ranked in the top ten supply about 10% of the sample. Worth noting for this clone: Its recognized antigen is unknown. No qualities accompany the bases; no much larger clone lies one base away.

Relative to germline, V is 6 bases shorter and J is 1 base shorter, with 16 bases between their ends. The CDR3 runs 15 amino acids, cysteine and phenylalanine included. Kept here is only the CDR3 DNA, which spans 45 bases and is read in frame from base 1. Sequences MNHEY (CDR1) and SMNVEV (CDR2) are obtained from the germline V gene (reference sequence). The chain is made from TRBV27 and TRBJ2-7; possibly the D gene is TRBD2, per 7 matching bases. The source of this sequence is a female donor with multiple sclerosis, enrolled in a pregnancy study. The source was CD8+ T cells from peripheral blood mononuclear cells, collected in the second trimester of pregnancy. The nucleotide sequence reads TGTGCCAGCAGCTCCGGGGGGCAGAGATCCTACGAGCAGTACTTC. This sequence encodes CASSSGGQRSYEQYF.